These T cell receptor beta chains were read from a single sample in a study of control samples from healthy donors and cancer patients. Libraries were prepared by immunoSEQ multiplex PCR; TCRdb keeps only in-frame clonotypes and omits some of them. The data contain roughly 130,000 clones, more than 80% of them singletons. The sequencing sample was made of blood. All receptors derive from a man aged 18 to 30 in good health. Both conserved end residues are part of each CDR3. The D gene is left open where the match is weak. Only part of the rows carry a size: once, few, many, or a class if the clone is expanded.

>TRBV3-1/TRBV3-2|TRBD2|.|TRBJ2-1
CASSQEGTSSYNEQFF
TGTGCCAGCAGCCAAGAAGGGACTAGCTCCTACAATGAGCAGTTCTTC
>TRBV18|.|.|TRBJ2-5
CASWEGQRETQYF
TGTGCCAGCTGGGAAGGACAGAGAGAGACCCAGTACTTC
>TRBV5-1|.|.|TRBJ2-3
CASSWTQAASTDTQYF
TGCGCCAGCAGCTGGACACAGGCTGCCAGCACAGATACGCAGTATTTT
>TRBV2|.|.|TRBJ1-6
CAIKGTLESPLHF
TGTGCCATAAAGGGGACTCTGGAGTCACCCCTCCACTTT
>TRBV18|.|.|TRBJ1-3
CASAPRGSDSGNTIYF
TGTGCCAGCGCACCCAGAGGTTCCGACTCTGGAAACACCATATATTTT
>TRBV11-2|.|once|TRBJ1-5
CASSPGVGKGQPQHF
TGTGCCAGCAGCCCCGGGGTGGGGAAGGGTCAGCCCCAGCATTTT
>TRBV27|TRBD1|.|TRBJ1-6
CASSSPGQYDSPLHF
TGTGCCAGCAGTTCACCGGGACAGTACGATTCACCCCTCCACTTT
>TRBV3-1/TRBV3-2|TRBD2|.|TRBJ2-1
CASSQVGERGGVEQFF
TGTGCCAGCAGCCAGGTCGGGGAGCGGGGGGGCGTTGAGCAGTTCTTC
>TRBV19|.|.|TRBJ1-5
CASTRTARGDQPQHF
TGTGCCAGTACCCGGACAGCGAGGGGCGATCAGCCCCAGCATTTT
>TRBV27|.|.|TRBJ2-3
CASSLNNPSTDTQYF
TGTGCCAGCAGTTTAAACAATCCTAGCACAGATACGCAGTATTTT
>TRBV7-9|TRBD1|.|TRBJ2-7
CASSFSRGQGTSYEQYF
TGTGCCAGCTCCTTTAGTCGGGGACAGGGGACCTCCTACGAGCAGTACTTC
>TRBV7-6|TRBD1|once|TRBJ1-2
CASSLAPGQDGNYGYTF
TGTGCCAGCAGCTTAGCCCCTGGACAGGACGGGAACTATGGCTACACCTTC
>TRBV4-2|.|.|TRBJ1-6
CASSHHRGSYNSPLHF
TGTGCCAGCAGCCACCATAGGGGTTCCTATAATTCACCCCTCCACTTT
>TRBV6-2/TRBV6-3|.|.|TRBJ2-1
CASSYLSVQFF
TGTGCCAGCAGTTACCTTAGTGTGCAGTTCTTC
>TRBV7-3|.|.|TRBJ2-3
CASSLNGGDRTDTQYF
TGTGCCAGCAGCTTAAACGGCGGGGACCGCACAGATACGCAGTATTTT
>TRBV30|.|.|TRBJ1-1
CAWSTGGEAFF
TGTGCCTGGAGCACAGGCGGTGAAGCTTTCTTT
>TRBV7-9|.|once|TRBJ1-3
CASNVAGARGNTIYF
TGTGCCAGCAACGTGGCAGGGGCTCGCGGAAACACCATATATTTT
>TRBV6-5|.|.|TRBJ2-5
CASSYIGVGETQYF
TGTGCCAGCAGTTACATCGGGGTGGGAGAGACCCAGTACTTC
>TRBV10-3|TRBD1|.|TRBJ2-5
CATCERGPQETQYF
TGTGCCACCTGCGAGAGGGGGCCCCAAGAGACCCAGTACTTC
>TRBV19|.|.|TRBJ2-6
CASSILPSSGANVLTF
TGTGCCAGTAGTATACTTCCCAGCTCTGGGGCCAACGTCCTGACTTTC